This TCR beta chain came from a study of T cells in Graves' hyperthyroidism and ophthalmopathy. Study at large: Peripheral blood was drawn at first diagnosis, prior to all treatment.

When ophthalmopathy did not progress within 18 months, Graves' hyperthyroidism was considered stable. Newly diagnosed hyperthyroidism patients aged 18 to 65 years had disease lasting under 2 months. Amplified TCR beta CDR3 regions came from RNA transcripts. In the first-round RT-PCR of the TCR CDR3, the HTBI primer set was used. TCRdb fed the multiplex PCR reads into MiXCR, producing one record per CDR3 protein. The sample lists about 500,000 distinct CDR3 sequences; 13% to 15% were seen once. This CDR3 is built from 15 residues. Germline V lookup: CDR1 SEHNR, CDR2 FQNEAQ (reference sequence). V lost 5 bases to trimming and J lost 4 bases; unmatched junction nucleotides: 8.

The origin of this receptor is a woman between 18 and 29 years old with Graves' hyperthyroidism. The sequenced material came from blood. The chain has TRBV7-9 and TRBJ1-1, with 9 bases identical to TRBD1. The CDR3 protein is CASSVLQGAGTEAFF. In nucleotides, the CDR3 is TGTGCCAGCAGCGTACTACAGGGGGCCGGCACTGAAGCTTTCTTT.